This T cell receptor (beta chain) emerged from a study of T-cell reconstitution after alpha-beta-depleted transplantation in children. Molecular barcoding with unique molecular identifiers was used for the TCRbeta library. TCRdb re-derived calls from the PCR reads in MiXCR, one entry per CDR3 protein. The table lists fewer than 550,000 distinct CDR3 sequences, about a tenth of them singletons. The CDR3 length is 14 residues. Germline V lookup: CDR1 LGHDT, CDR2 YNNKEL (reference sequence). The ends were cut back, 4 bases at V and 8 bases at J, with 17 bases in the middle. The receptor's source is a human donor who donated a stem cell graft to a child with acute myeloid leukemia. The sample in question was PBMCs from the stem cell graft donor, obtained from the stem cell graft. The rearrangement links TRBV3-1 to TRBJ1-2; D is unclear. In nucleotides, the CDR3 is TGTGCCAGCAGCCTCCTTACGAGGGAAAGCGGCTACACCTTC. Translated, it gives CASSLLTRESGYTF.